This entry features one TCR beta chain sequence. Antigen unknown. The ends were cut back, 3 bases at V and 0 bases at J, with 11 bases in the middle. CDR3 length: 16 residues. Germline-derived CDR1 and CDR2 are LGHNA and YNFKEQ. TCR alpha and beta CDR3 regions were amplified from RNA using iRepertoire nested multiplex PCR. TCRdb re-derived calls from the multiplex PCR reads in MiXCR, one entry per CDR3 protein. The top ten clones hold approximately 12% of a sample with fewer than 500,000 distinct CDR3 sequences, less than 50% of them seen once. This sample stems from a study of glioma-infiltrating T cells. About the study: Before surgery, glioma patients received dexamethasone for at most six days. Study-wide results and caveats: Tissue-blood divergence was below expectation in non-neoplastic patients, above in gliomas.

The rearrangement joins TRBV4-2 to TRBJ1-4; no firm D call. The receptor was isolated from a human donor with low-grade glioma or glioblastoma, undergoing nonglioma brain surgery, or in good health (not recorded which). Input material: glioma tissue, nonneoplastic brain tissue, or PBMCs (not recorded which). This chain's CDR3 is CASSQVLAATNEKLFF. The CDR3 DNA follows: TGTGCCAGCAGCCAGGTTCTGGCGGCAACTAATGAAAAACTGTTTTTT.